This section outlines one TCR beta chain sequence together with its context. Its antigen is unknown. Assay used: immunoSEQ multiplex PCR; TCRdb lists only in-frame clones, some missing. The sample has hundreds of thousands of clones; 85% to 95% are singletons. The CDR3 consists of 20 residues. V lost 3 bases and J lost 0; bases outside the gene matches: 16. The germline V gene has CDR1 SGHRS and CDR2 YFSETQ. These data originate in a study of shared clonotypes between healthy human individuals. Study-level results: Rarefaction showed sorted-subset sequencing was incomplete despite large depth.

Positive CCR7 selection of CD45RO-negative cells yielded the naive CD8 cells, and terminally differentiated effector memory CD45RA+ cells were excluded. The V call is TRBV5-1, the J call TRBJ2-1; 9 positions match TRBD2. The material sequenced was naive CD8+ T cells sorted from blood. The sequence derives from a woman in her twenties or thirties in good health. CDR3 in amino acids: CASSSIGSREGLSSYNEQFF. CDR3 DNA: TGCGCCAGCAGCTCGATCGGATCGCGGGAGGGCCTAAGCTCCTACAATGAGCAGTTCTTC.